What follows describes a single T cell receptor beta chain. Its antigen is unknown. Sequence at one end of the junction differs from germline and may be a read error. Each collaborating institution followed its own protocols to collect whole blood in K2EDTA tubes. For TCRbeta analysis, collaborator samples were shipped as frozen whole blood, as isolated PBMCs, or as DNA extracted from either sample type. The sample comes from a study of blood T cell repertoires in COVID-19 (dated by TCRdb to the early 2020s). About the investigation overall: Samples from collaborators originated in the United States, Italy and Spain and spanned both the acute and convalescent phases of COVID-19. A de-identified subject ID, COVID-19 status, age in years and sex were almost always included in the sample metadata. Where available, HLA class I and class II types were obtained from metadata supplied by the sample provider rather than from assay-based typing. Subjects who had been exposed to COVID-19, were actively infected with it, or had recovered from it provided the deeply sampled blood TCRbeta repertoires that made up the dataset. The material from the prospective study consisted of cDNA or gDNA derived from T cells, B-cell-depleted T cells, or PBMCs. The samples were drawn from the first 160 participants of the ongoing ImmuneRACE study and from over a thousand subjects provided by 6 global collaborators. The repertoires were released in a freely available public database meant as a resource for research on the immune response to SARS-CoV-2. The paper as a whole reports these results and caveats: The amount of clinical and demographic metadata varied by source and participant and was provided uncurated.

From cysteine to phenylalanine, the CDR3 is 14 amino acids long. Left in the record is the CDR3 DNA by itself, 42 bases read in frame from the first base. The germline V gene (reference sequence) sets CDR1 to MNHEY and CDR2 to SMNVEV. TCRbeta CDR3 regions were amplified from genomic DNA by means of the immunoSEQ Assay, a bias-controlled multiplex PCR. As for how the authors treated the data: Nucleated cell counts per sample were estimated from amplification of reference gene primers within the assay. Sequence reads were collapsed and filtered to measure the absolute abundance of every unique TCRbeta CDR3 rearrangement. For each sample, productive Simpson clonality was calculated as the square root of Simpson's diversity index across productive rearrangements. The table was pulled from immuneACCESS by TCRdb, which kept in-frame rearrangements only. Such tables lose some clones; where checked, under half of the loss comes from unresolved V genes, and the rest has no known cause. That table gives V, J and clone size, and the DNA gave D and trimming. The sample data list around 130,000 clones, and approximately 77% of these were observed just once. The leading ten clones occupy around 20% of the sample.

The origin of this receptor is an elderly man with acute or convalescent COVID-19. The chain was built from TRBV27 and TRBJ2-3; TRBD2 is a weak D gene call, 6 bases matching. The sample comprised peripheral blood. The DNA is TGTGCCAGCAGTTTAGCACCCATGTGGGGGGTAAAGAGTTTT. Translated, it gives CASSLAPMWGVKSF.